This TCR beta chain was retrieved from a study of T cell responses to AZD1222 COVID-19 vaccine. Generated by immunoSEQ multiplex PCR, the TCRdb table keeps only in-frame clones and is missing some. The sample gives about 120,000 clones, roughly 90% of which show up once; 6% to 8% is in the top ten. There are 15 residues in the CDR3. Germline V gene sequence: CDR1 SGHNT, CDR2 YYREEE (reference sequence). V lost 0 bases, J lost 3 bases, and 4 bases stayed unmatched. Study results and caveats: It should be noted that donors were predominantly white British and more often female, and clonal diversity was possibly underestimated.

Second doses were pooled across both intervals (about 4 or about 12 weeks). As concerns this clone: Its matching antigen is unknown.

The TCR sequence derives from an adult who received the AZD1222 COVID-19 vaccine. This specimen was peripheral blood, taken 28 days after the second AZD1222 dose. The rearrangement joins TRBV5-4 to TRBJ2-5, with 8 bases that match TRBD1. This CDR3 is CASSLVGQEKETQYF. In DNA, the CDR3 is TGTGCCAGCAGCTTGGTGGGACAGGAGAAAGAGACCCAGTACTTC.